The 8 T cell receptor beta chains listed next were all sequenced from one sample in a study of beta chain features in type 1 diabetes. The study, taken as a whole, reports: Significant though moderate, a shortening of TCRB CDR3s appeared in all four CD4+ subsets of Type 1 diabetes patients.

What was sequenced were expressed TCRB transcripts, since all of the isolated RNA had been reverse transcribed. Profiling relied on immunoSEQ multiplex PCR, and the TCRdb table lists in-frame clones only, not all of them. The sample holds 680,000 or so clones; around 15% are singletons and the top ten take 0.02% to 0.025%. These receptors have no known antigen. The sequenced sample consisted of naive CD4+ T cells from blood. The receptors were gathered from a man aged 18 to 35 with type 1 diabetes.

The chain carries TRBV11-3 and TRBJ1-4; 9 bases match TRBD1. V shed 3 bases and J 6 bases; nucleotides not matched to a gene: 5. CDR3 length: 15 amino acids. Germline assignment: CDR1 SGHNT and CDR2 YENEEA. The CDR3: CASSFGQGSDEKLFF. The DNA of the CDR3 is TGTGCCAGCAGCTTCGGACAGGGGAGCGATGAAAAACTGTTTTTT. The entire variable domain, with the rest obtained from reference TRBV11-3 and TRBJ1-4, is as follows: EAGVVQSPRYKIIEKKQPVAFWCNPISGHNTLYWYLQNLGQGPELLIRYENEEAVDDSQLPKDRFSAERLKGVDSTLKIQPAELGDSAVYLCASSFGQGSDEKLFFGSGTQLSVL.

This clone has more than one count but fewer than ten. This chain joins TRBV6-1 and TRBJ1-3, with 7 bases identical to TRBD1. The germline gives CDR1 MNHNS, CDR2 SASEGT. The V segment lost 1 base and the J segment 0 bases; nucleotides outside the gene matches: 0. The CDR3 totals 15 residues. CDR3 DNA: TGTGCCAGCAGTGAAGGACAGGGCTCTGGAAACACCATATATTTT. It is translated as CASSEGQGSGNTIYF.

CDR3 protein: CASSPDGSSSYEQYF. CDR3 nucleotides: TGTGCCAGCAGCCCCGACGGATCAAGCTCCTACGAGCAGTACTTC. The rearrangement uses TRBV7-9 and TRBJ2-7; D not certain. Trimming shortened V by 5 bases and J by 0 bases, and 14 bases separated the two germline ends. The length of the CDR3 is 15 residues. Germline V gene data show CDR1 as SEHNR and CDR2 as FQNEAQ (reference sequence).

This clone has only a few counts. In DNA, the CDR3 is TGCGCCAGCAGCTTGGAAAGGGATGGTCAGCCCCAGCATTTT. Amino acid sequence: CASSLERDGQPQHF. This chain connects TRBV5-1 to TRBJ1-5; D is unclear. The CDR3 covers 14 residues. The V end was cut by 0 bases, the J end by 6 bases, with 10 bases between. Germline CDR1 and CDR2: SGHRS and YFSETQ.

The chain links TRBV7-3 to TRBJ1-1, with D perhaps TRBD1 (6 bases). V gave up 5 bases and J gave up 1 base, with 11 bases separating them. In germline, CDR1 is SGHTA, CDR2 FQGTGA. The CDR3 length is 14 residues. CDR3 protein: CASSPRGGNTEAFF. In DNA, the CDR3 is TGTGCCAGCAGCCCGCGAGGGGGGAACACTGAAGCTTTCTTT.

The CDR3 reads CASRRGGSTEAFF. The CDR3 DNA is TGTGCCAGCAGAAGGGGGGGTAGCACTGAAGCTTTCTTT. The chain employs TRBV28 and TRBJ1-1; possibly TRBD1 for D (6 bases). This CDR3 has 13 residues. Germline V gene lookup returns CDR1 MDHEN and CDR2 SYDVKM. The V and J ends lost 6 bases and 4 bases respectively, with 12 bases between them.

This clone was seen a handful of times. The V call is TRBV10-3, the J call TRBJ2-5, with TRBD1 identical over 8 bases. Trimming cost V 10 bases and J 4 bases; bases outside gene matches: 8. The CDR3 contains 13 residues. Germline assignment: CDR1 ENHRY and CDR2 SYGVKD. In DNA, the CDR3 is TGTGCCACTAGGACAGGGTCGGGAGAGACCCAGTACTTC. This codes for CATRTGSGETQYF.

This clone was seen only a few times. CDR3: CASSPGQGRAEQYF. The CDR3 nucleotides are TGTGCCAGCTCACCGGGACAGGGTCGGGCCGAGCAGTACTTC. This chain uses TRBV18 with TRBJ2-7, with TRBD1 matching over 9 bases. This CDR3 is built from 14 residues. V dropped 3 bases and J dropped 6; count of bases not matched to a gene: 6. Germline CDR1 and CDR2: KGHSH and LQKENI.